This T cell receptor (beta chain) was sequenced for a study of T cells in Graves' hyperthyroidism and ophthalmopathy. Study as a whole: Once the initial diagnosis was made, peripheral blood was obtained before any treatment.

V lost 7 bases to trimming and J lost 4 bases; unmatched junction nucleotides: 5. Germline V gene lookup returns CDR1 DFQATT and CDR2 SNEGSKA (reference sequence). The CDR3 loop spans 13 amino acids. There are many counts of this clonotype. Its antigen is unidentified. The definition of stable Graves' hyperthyroidism was no ophthalmopathy progression within 18 months. Study-wide points: Also found in blood were most expanded thyroid clonotypes above 0.001.

Amplification yielded TCR beta CDR3 regions, with RNA transcripts as the source. In the first-round RT-PCR of the TCR CDR3, the HTBI primer set was used. A single record per CDR3 protein comes from TCRdb applying MiXCR to the multiplex PCR reads. The table has over 200,000 distinct CDR3 sequences, about a sixth seen once; the top ten hold just under 45%. This sequence joins TRBV20-1 and TRBJ2-1; 9 nucleotides line up with TRBD1. The specimen was blood. The TCR comes from a man aged 40-50 years with Graves' hyperthyroidism. The CDR3 DNA reads TGCAGTGGTCCGGGACAGGGTTACAATGAGCAGTTCTTC. Translating it yields CSGPGQGYNEQFF.